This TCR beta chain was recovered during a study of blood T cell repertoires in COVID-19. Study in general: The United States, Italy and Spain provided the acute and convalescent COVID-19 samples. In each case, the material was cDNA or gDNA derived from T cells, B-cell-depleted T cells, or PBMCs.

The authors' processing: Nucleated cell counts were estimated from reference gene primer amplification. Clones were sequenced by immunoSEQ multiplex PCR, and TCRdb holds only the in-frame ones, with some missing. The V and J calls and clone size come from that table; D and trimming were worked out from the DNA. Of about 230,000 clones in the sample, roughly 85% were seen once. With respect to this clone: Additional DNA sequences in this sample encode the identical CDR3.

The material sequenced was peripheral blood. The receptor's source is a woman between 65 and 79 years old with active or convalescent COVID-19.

Here the CDR3 reads CASSLAPGGEETQYF. The DNA for the CDR3 is TGCGCCAGCAGCTTGGCCCCGGGGGGCGAGGAGACCCAGTACTTC. J is TRBJ2-5 and V is TRBV5-1; D is perhaps TRBD2 (7 bases). This CDR3 region has 15 residues. CDR1 and CDR2 (germline): SGHRS, YFSETQ. V was shortened by 0 bases and J by 5 bases, with 14 bases between the two germline ends.